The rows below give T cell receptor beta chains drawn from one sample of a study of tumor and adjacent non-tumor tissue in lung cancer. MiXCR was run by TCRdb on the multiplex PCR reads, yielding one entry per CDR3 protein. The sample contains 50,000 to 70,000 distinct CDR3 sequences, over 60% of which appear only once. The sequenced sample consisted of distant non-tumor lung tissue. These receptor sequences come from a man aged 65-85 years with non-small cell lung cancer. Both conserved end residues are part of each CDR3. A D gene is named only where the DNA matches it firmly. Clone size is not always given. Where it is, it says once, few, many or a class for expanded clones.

cdr3_nt: TGTGCCGACAGCCACCCCGCGGTAGGGACTAGCGGCACCGGGGAGCTGTTTTTT
cdr3_aa: CADSHPAVGTSGTGELFF
j_call: TRBJ2-2
d_call: TRBD2
v_call: TRBV4-2
clone_size: -

cdr3_nt: TGCAGTGCTGGTCGGGCAGGGCGGTGGGTCGCCTACGAGCAATACTTC
cdr3_aa: CSAGRAGRWVAYEQYF
j_call: TRBJ2-7
d_call: -
v_call: TRBV20-1
clone_size: -

cdr3_nt: TGTGCCAGGAGTTACGATCGGGGGGGCCCCTACAATGAGCGGTTCTTC
cdr3_aa: CARSYDRGGPYNERFF
j_call: TRBJ2-1
d_call: TRBD2
v_call: TRBV6-2/TRBV6-3
clone_size: -

cdr3_nt: TGCAGTGCTAGAGACCCCCCTCAGCCCCAGCATTTT
cdr3_aa: CSARDPPQPQHF
j_call: TRBJ1-5
d_call: -
v_call: TRBV20-1
clone_size: many

cdr3_nt: TGCAGCGTTCGGGCAGGACCAAACACTGGAGCTTTCTTT
cdr3_aa: CSVRAGPNTGAFF
j_call: TRBJ1-1
d_call: -
v_call: TRBV29-1
clone_size: few

cdr3_nt: TGTGTCAGCAGTACCCGGGGGGGCAGGGGCTACGAGCAGTACTTC
cdr3_aa: CVSSTRGGRGYEQYF
j_call: TRBJ2-7
d_call: TRBD2
v_call: TRBV5-5
clone_size: once

cdr3_nt: TGTGCCAGCAAGGGGGGGGTAGAAACAGATACCCAGTATTTT
cdr3_aa: CASKGGVETDTQYF
j_call: TRBJ2-3
d_call: -
v_call: TRBV6-1
clone_size: -

cdr3_nt: TGTGCTACCAGCCGGGATGCGGGGGATGTTGTTGAGCAGTTCTTC
cdr3_aa: CATSRDAGDVVEQFF
j_call: TRBJ2-1
d_call: TRBD2
v_call: TRBV24-1
clone_size: -

cdr3_nt: TGCAGTGCTAGAGAATTCAATCGGGGGGGCAATGAGCAGTTCTTC
cdr3_aa: CSAREFNRGGNEQFF
j_call: TRBJ2-1
d_call: TRBD2
v_call: TRBV20-1
clone_size: once

cdr3_nt: TGCAGTGCTAGCAGGACTAGCGGGGGGGCAGGCGAGCAGTACTTC
cdr3_aa: CSASRTSGGAGEQYF
j_call: TRBJ2-7
d_call: TRBD2
v_call: TRBV20-1
clone_size: -

cdr3_nt: TGTTCCAGCAGCTTCTGGACAGCCTCCTACAATGAGCAGTTCTTC
cdr3_aa: CSSSFWTASYNEQFF
j_call: TRBJ2-1
d_call: -
v_call: TRBV11-2
clone_size: -

cdr3_nt: TGTACCAGCAGCTTGGCGAGGGATATTTACACCGGGGAGCTGTTTTTT
cdr3_aa: CTSSLARDIYTGELFF
j_call: TRBJ2-2
d_call: -
v_call: TRBV5-5
clone_size: once

cdr3_nt: TGTGCCAGCAGTTCCTGGACACCGGCGGATACGCAGTATTTT
cdr3_aa: CASSSWTPADTQYF
j_call: TRBJ2-3
d_call: -
v_call: TRBV11-2
clone_size: -

cdr3_nt: TGTGCCAGCAGCTTAGGGACAGGGGCCAAGTCCTACGAGCAGTACTTC
cdr3_aa: CASSLGTGAKSYEQYF
j_call: TRBJ2-7
d_call: TRBD1
v_call: TRBV11-2
clone_size: -

cdr3_nt: TGCGCCAGCAGCGGGGGGGGACAAAACTCCTACGAGCAGTACTTC
cdr3_aa: CASSGGGQNSYEQYF
j_call: TRBJ2-7
d_call: -
v_call: TRBV5-1
clone_size: -

cdr3_nt: TGCAGCGTTACAGTGAGCTACGAGCAATACTTC
cdr3_aa: CSVTVSYEQYF
j_call: TRBJ2-7
d_call: -
v_call: TRBV29-1
clone_size: -

cdr3_nt: TGTGCCAGCAGCTTAGGGGGGTGTCGAAGCGGGACCGAGAACACTGAAGCTCTCTTT
cdr3_aa: CASSLGGCRSGTENTEALF
j_call: TRBJ1-1
d_call: -
v_call: TRBV11-2
clone_size: -

cdr3_nt: TGCAGTGTTAGAGATTTTGGTAGCGGGGGGAGCTACAATGAGCAGTTCTTC
cdr3_aa: CSVRDFGSGGSYNEQFF
j_call: TRBJ2-1
d_call: TRBD2
v_call: TRBV20-1
clone_size: -

cdr3_nt: TGTGCCAGCAGCTTGGGGGTGGGACGGATTAATTCACCCCTCCACTTT
cdr3_aa: CASSLGVGRINSPLHF
j_call: TRBJ1-6
d_call: -
v_call: TRBV13
clone_size: -

cdr3_nt: TGTGCCAGCAAGCCACCACGGATAGGGGCCAACGAACAGTACTTC
cdr3_aa: CASKPPRIGANEQYF
j_call: TRBJ2-7
d_call: -
v_call: TRBV6-6
clone_size: -

cdr3_nt: TGTGCCAGCAGCCTTGACCAGGGGCACCAAGAGACCCAGTACTTC
cdr3_aa: CASSLDQGHQETQYF
j_call: TRBJ2-5
d_call: -
v_call: TRBV5-4
clone_size: medium-sized

cdr3_nt: TGTGCCGCCAAGCCCCGGGGACTAACTAATGAAAAACTGTTTTTT
cdr3_aa: CAAKPRGLTNEKLFF
j_call: TRBJ1-4
d_call: -
v_call: TRBV28
clone_size: -

cdr3_nt: TGTGCCAGCAGCTTATTTCCAACAGCGGACTATGACTACACCTTC
cdr3_aa: CASSLFPTADYDYTF
j_call: TRBJ1-2
d_call: -
v_call: TRBV5-5
clone_size: -

cdr3_nt: TGTGCCAGCTGCTCCTGGGAGGGCCATGAGACCCAGTACTTT
cdr3_aa: CASCSWEGHETQYF
j_call: TRBJ2-5
d_call: TRBD2
v_call: TRBV11-2
clone_size: -

cdr3_nt: TGTACCATCAGCGCCCCGACAGAGGGCAAAAACGAGCAGTACTTC
cdr3_aa: CTISAPTEGKNEQYF
j_call: TRBJ2-7
d_call: -
v_call: TRBV10-3
clone_size: -

cdr3_nt: TGTGTCAGCAGTAGTCATTCACCCCTCGACTTT
cdr3_aa: CVSSSHSPLDF
j_call: TRBJ1-6
d_call: -
v_call: TRBV6-6
clone_size: -

cdr3_nt: TGTGCAAGTGGGAGGAACCAACAGGAGACCCAGTGCTTC
cdr3_aa: CASGRNQQETQCF
j_call: TRBJ2-5
d_call: -
v_call: TRBV11-2
clone_size: -

cdr3_nt: TGTGCCAGCAGATATTACAATGAGCAGTTCTTC
cdr3_aa: CASRYYNEQFF
j_call: TRBJ2-1
d_call: -
v_call: TRBV2
clone_size: -

cdr3_nt: TGCAGCGTTCGTTCCCAGGGGGCTTCCTACGTGCAGTACTTC
cdr3_aa: CSVRSQGASYVQYF
j_call: TRBJ2-7
d_call: TRBD1
v_call: TRBV29-1
clone_size: -

cdr3_nt: TGCGTCAGCAGCCAAGACCCCAGGCAAGGTGACTACGAGCAGTACTTC
cdr3_aa: CVSSQDPRQGDYEQYF
j_call: TRBJ2-7
d_call: -
v_call: TRBV4-1
clone_size: -

cdr3_nt: TGTGCCGGCTCACCAGATCCGGCTGGGGCCAACGTCCTGACTTTC
cdr3_aa: CAGSPDPAGANVLTF
j_call: TRBJ2-6
d_call: -
v_call: TRBV18
clone_size: -

cdr3_nt: TGCGCCAGCAGCGCAGGACAGGATTCCTCTGGGGCCAACGTCCTGACTTTC
cdr3_aa: CASSAGQDSSGANVLTF
j_call: TRBJ2-6
d_call: TRBD1
v_call: TRBV5-1
clone_size: few

cdr3_nt: TGTGCCAGCAGCTTAATTGAGGGCCTAGAGTACTTC
cdr3_aa: CASSLIEGLEYF
j_call: TRBJ2-5
d_call: -
v_call: TRBV7-9
clone_size: few

cdr3_nt: TGTGCCAGCAGCAGCCAAAGGAAAAACATTCAGTACTTC
cdr3_aa: CASSSQRKNIQYF
j_call: TRBJ2-4
d_call: -
v_call: TRBV5-6
clone_size: many

cdr3_nt: TGCGCCAGCTTGGGGTACGGGCAGTCGGAGACCCAGTACTTC
cdr3_aa: CASLGYGQSETQYF
j_call: TRBJ2-5
d_call: -
v_call: TRBV5-1
clone_size: -

cdr3_nt: TGTGCCAGCCAGCGACTAGCGGACTCCTACAATGAGCAGTTCTTC
cdr3_aa: CASQRLADSYNEQFF
j_call: TRBJ2-1
d_call: TRBD2
v_call: TRBV10-3
clone_size: many

cdr3_nt: TGTGCCAGCAGCATGGGGGCCCGCAATGAGCAGTTCTTC
cdr3_aa: CASSMGARNEQFF
j_call: TRBJ2-1
d_call: -
v_call: TRBV7-8
clone_size: -

cdr3_nt: TGCAGCGTCACCTCTAGATCGGGACTCCTACTTGCGGAACTGTTTTTT
cdr3_aa: CSVTSRSGLLLAELFF
j_call: TRBJ1-4
d_call: -
v_call: TRBV29-1
clone_size: once

cdr3_nt: TGCAGTGCTAGAGATGCCCGGGACAGCCGAGTTGATTCACCCCTCCACTTT
cdr3_aa: CSARDARDSRVDSPLHF
j_call: TRBJ1-6
d_call: TRBD1
v_call: TRBV20-1
clone_size: few

cdr3_nt: TGCGCCGGCGTGAGCACCGGGGAGCTGTTTTTT
cdr3_aa: CAGVSTGELFF
j_call: TRBJ2-2
d_call: -
v_call: TRBV10-2
clone_size: -

cdr3_nt: TGTGTCAGCAGTTCCTTACAGGGGGCCACAGATACGCAGTATTTT
cdr3_aa: CVSSSLQGATDTQYF
j_call: TRBJ2-3
d_call: TRBD1
v_call: TRBV6-5
clone_size: few

cdr3_nt: TGCAGTGCTAGAGAAGGGGGCACGGGGTATGGCTACACCTTC
cdr3_aa: CSAREGGTGYGYTF
j_call: TRBJ1-2
d_call: TRBD1
v_call: TRBV20-1
clone_size: few

cdr3_nt: TGTGCCAGCACTAGGGCGGGGTCAGGAGATGGCTACACCTTC
cdr3_aa: CASTRAGSGDGYTF
j_call: TRBJ1-2
d_call: -
v_call: TRBV6-5
clone_size: many

cdr3_nt: TGTGCCAGCAGTCAGCCCGAAAGCAGGAGTATAGCCGGGGAGCTGTTTTTT
cdr3_aa: CASSQPESRSIAGELFF
j_call: TRBJ2-2
d_call: -
v_call: TRBV6-5
clone_size: -

cdr3_nt: TGTGCCAGCAGCTTAGTTGGCAGTGGGTATGGGCAGTTCTTC
cdr3_aa: CASSLVGSGYGQFF
j_call: TRBJ2-1
d_call: -
v_call: TRBV11-2
clone_size: -

cdr3_nt: TGTGTCAGCGGCTCGCCATTGGGCTACGAGCAGTACTTC
cdr3_aa: CVSGSPLGYEQYF
j_call: TRBJ2-7
d_call: -
v_call: TRBV5-5
clone_size: once

cdr3_nt: TGTGCCAGCAGCCTCTATAGTATGGCCGGGGAGTTGTCTTTT
cdr3_aa: CASSLYSMAGELSF
j_call: TRBJ2-2
d_call: -
v_call: TRBV5-4
clone_size: -

cdr3_nt: TGTGCCAGCAGCCAAGAAAGTCCGGGTAGGCCGAGCTTCTACGAGCAGTACTTC
cdr3_aa: CASSQESPGRPSFYEQYF
j_call: TRBJ2-7
d_call: -
v_call: TRBV4-2
clone_size: -

cdr3_nt: TGTGCCAGCAGCTCCGGGAGGGGCACGGACACCGGGGAGCTGTTTTTT
cdr3_aa: CASSSGRGTDTGELFF
j_call: TRBJ2-2
d_call: TRBD2
v_call: TRBV7-2
clone_size: -